The 20 T cell receptor beta chains presented below share a single source sample, sequenced in a study of blood T cell repertoires in COVID-19. Sequencing was performed with immunoSEQ multiplex PCR; in TCRdb, only in-frame clones are kept and a portion is missing. The table has a few hundred thousand clones, under 90% seen once. The material sequenced was peripheral blood. These receptors came from a man between 45 and 60 years old with acute or convalescent COVID-19.

The chain has TRBV18 and TRBJ2-7, with 9 bases fitting TRBD1. From germline, CDR1 is KGHSH and CDR2 LQKENI. V lost 3 bases, J lost 5 bases, and 5 bases stayed unmatched. This CDR3 has 14 residues. The CDR3 region has the DNA TGTGCCAGCTCACCGGACAGGGGAAGGAACGAGCAGTACTTC. Translation gives CASSPDRGRNEQYF.

This rearrangement joins TRBV19 to TRBJ1-5; possibly TRBD1 for D (5 bases). The CDR3 sequence is 15 residues long. Between the trimmed V and J ends, which lost 3 bases and 7 bases, there was a span of 16 bases. In germline, CDR1 is LNHDA, CDR2 SQIVND (reference sequence). CDR3: CASSIGAGLGQPQHF. CDR3 DNA: TGTGCCAGTAGTATTGGGGCGGGGCTCGGGCAGCCCCAGCATTTT.

The V and J genes are TRBV20-1 and TRBJ1-1, with D possibly matching TRBD1 (5 bases). This CDR3 has 11 residues. Germline CDR1 is DFQATT and CDR2 is SNEGSKA (reference sequence). Trimming stripped 6 bases from V and 3 bases from J, with 8 bases between. CDR3 residues: CSARGDTEAFF. DNA of the CDR3: TGCAGTGCCCGGGGGGACACTGAAGCTTTCTTT.

The J gene is TRBJ1-3, the V gene TRBV6-5, with a possible D match to TRBD1 (6 bases). The length of the CDR3 is 15 residues. V lost 0 bases to trimming and J lost 8 bases, with 14 bases between them. The germline V gene encodes CDR1 MNHEY and CDR2 SVGAGI. This CDR3 is CASSYSSARGHTIYF. For the CDR3, the DNA is TGTGCCAGCAGTTACTCGAGTGCCAGGGGACACACCATATATTTT.

This chain links TRBV13 with TRBJ2-1, with D uncertain. Per germline, CDR1 PRHDT and CDR2 FYEKMQ (reference sequence). CDR3 length equals 12 residues. V was clipped by 0 bases and J by 10 bases, with 7 bases between them. CDR3: CASSLGVREQFF. CDR3 DNA sequence: TGTGCCAGCAGCTTAGGGGTCAGAGAGCAGTTCTTC. Filled out from reference TRBV13 and TRBJ2-1, the complete variable domain reads AAGVIQSPRHLIKEKRETATLKCYPIPRHDTVYWYQQGPGQDPQFLISFYEKMQSDKGSIPDRFSAQQFSDYHSELNMSSLELGDSALYFCASSLGVREQFFGPGTRLTVL.

This clone was seen at least ten times. V and J are TRBV29-1 and TRBJ2-3, with D perhaps matching TRBD1 (6 bases). With 4 bases removed from V and 4 bases from J, the gap between germline ends came to 6 bases. The CDR3 is 11 residues long. Germline assignment: CDR1 SQVTM and CDR2 ANQGSEA. The DNA for the CDR3 is TGCAGCGTTGCAGGGGCAGATACGCAGTATTTT. This codes for CSVAGADTQYF.

This chain uses TRBV5-1 with TRBJ2-1; 9 bases agree with TRBD1. CDR1 is SGHRS and CDR2 is YFSETQ in the germline V gene. The V segment lost 4 bases and the J segment 9 bases; nucleotides outside the gene matches: 14. The CDR3 runs to 16 residues. The CDR3 loop reads CASSRARGTGGGEQFF. The CDR3 DNA is TGCGCCAGCAGCCGAGCTCGGGGTACAGGGGGCGGTGAGCAGTTCTTC. Full variable domain (outside the CDR3, taken from reference TRBV5-1 and TRBJ2-1): KAGVTQTPRYLIKTRGQQVTLSCSPISGHRSVSWYQQTPGQGLQFLFEYFSETQRNKGNFPGRFSGRQFSNSRSEMNVSTLELGDSALYLCASSRARGTGGGEQFFGPGTRLTVL.

This rearrangement joins TRBV19 to TRBJ1-2, with TRBD1 matching over 8 bases. Germline CDR1 and CDR2: LNHDA and SQIVND (reference sequence). The CDR3 spans 17 residues. Germline trimming cut 4 bases from V and 3 bases from J; bases unmatched to any gene: 13. This CDR3 reads CASSTPDRAIGDYGYTF. The CDR3 DNA reads as TGTGCCAGTAGTACCCCGGACAGGGCGATAGGGGACTATGGCTACACCTTC. The full variable domain, in which reference TRBV19 and TRBJ1-2 provide the parts outside the CDR3, is DGGITQSPKYLFRKEGQNVTLSCEQNLNHDAMYWYRQDPGQGLRLIYYSQIVNDFQKGDIAEGYSVSREKKESFPLTVTSAQKNPTAFYLCASSTPDRAIGDYGYTFGSGTRLTVV.

This chain connects TRBV5-1 to TRBJ1-3; a weak D match, TRBD1 (6 bases). The CDR3 has 15 amino acids. The germline V gene has CDR1 SGHRS and CDR2 YFSETQ. The V gene lost 0 bases and the J gene lost 4 bases, with 11 bases spanning the gap. The CDR3 DNA follows: TGCGCCAGCAGCTTGGCGGGGGGGCAAGGAAACACCATATATTTT. It specifies CASSLAGGQGNTIYF.

Of note for this clone: A clone one base away is much larger, so this may be a read error. The sample carries other DNA sequences with the same CDR3. The rearrangement joins TRBV6-4 to TRBJ1-2; no definite D call. The CDR3 consists of 12 residues. With 4 bases removed from V and 2 bases from J, the gap between germline ends came to 5 bases. The germline gives CDR1 MRHNA, CDR2 SNTAGT. As DNA, the CDR3 is TGTGCCAGCAGTGGCAGGAACTATGGCTACACCTTC. This codes for CASSGRNYGYTF.

The genes are TRBV2 and TRBJ2-4, with a tentative D call TRBD1 (6 bases). Per the germline V gene, CDR1 is SNHLY and CDR2 is FYNNEI. The CDR3 has 11 residues. Deletions cut 2 bases from V and 15 bases from J, with 11 bases between. As DNA, the CDR3 is TGTGCCAGCAGTGAAAAGGCCAGGGGGTACTTC. Residues: CASSEKARGYF.

This chain links TRBV7-6 with TRBJ2-1; TRBD2 aligns across 13 bases. J lost 10 bases, V lost 4 bases, and 7 bases had no gene match. From germline, CDR1 is SGHVS and CDR2 FNYEAQ. CDR3 length: 15 residues. The CDR3 sequence: CASSYGLAGEPEQFF. In nucleotides, the CDR3 is TGTGCCAGCAGCTACGGACTAGCGGGGGAACCCGAGCAGTTCTTC.

This chain uses TRBV7-8 with TRBJ2-1, with 8 bases aligning to TRBD1. Germline CDR1 SGHVS, CDR2 FQNEAQ. The CDR3 extends over 14 amino acids. Unmatched junction bases numbered 7, after V lost 5 bases and J lost 7 bases. CDR3 sequence reads: CASSRGQGGNEQFF. CDR3 DNA sequence: TGTGCCAGCAGCCGAGGACAGGGAGGAAATGAGCAGTTCTTC.

This clone was recorded a few times. The V and J genes are TRBV2 and TRBJ1-6; the match to TRBD1 covers 7 bases. V gave up 10 bases and J gave up 10 bases; unmatched junction bases: 13. This CDR3 contains 14 residues. Per germline, CDR1 SNHLY and CDR2 FYNNEI. The CDR3 nucleotides read TGTGCCAAATCCGGGACAGATGCTGTCTCACCCCTCCACTTT. Translated: CAKSGTDAVSPLHF.

In its sample, this clone was seen a few times. The rearrangement joins TRBV7-2 to TRBJ1-1; tentative D call: TRBD1 (5 bases). CDR1 and CDR2 from the germline V gene are SGHTA and FQGNSA. V lost 5 bases and J 10 bases, leaving 17 bases between the germline ends. This CDR3 comprises 13 residues. The chain's CDR3 is CASSATQGTRAFF. CDR3 sequence (DNA): TGTGCCAGCAGCGCCACGCAGGGAACGAGAGCTTTCTTT. The whole variable domain, filled in from reference TRBV7-2 and TRBJ1-1, reads GAGVSQSPSNKVTEKGKDVELRCDPISGHTALYWYRQSLGQGLEFLIYFQGNSAPDKSGLPSDRFSAERTGGSVSTLTIQRTQQEDSAVYLCASSATQGTRAFFGQGTRLTVV.

The V gene is TRBV9, the J gene TRBJ1-5; D perhaps matches TRBD1 (5 bases). Germline CDR1 reads SGDLS; CDR2 reads YYNGEE. The V end was cut by 0 bases, the J end by 6 bases, with 7 bases between. The CDR3 contains 13 residues. The CDR3 DNA sequence: TGTGCCAGCAGCGTAGGTAGGGGTCAGCCCCAGCATTTT. Its protein product is CASSVGRGQPQHF.

The CDR3 DNA is TGCGCCAGAGGAGGACAGCCGTTTGGAAATGGCTACACCTTC. This codes for CARGGQPFGNGYTF. The chain carries TRBV5-1 and TRBJ1-2; tentatively, D is TRBD1 (6 bases). Germline V gene sequence: CDR1 SGHRS, CDR2 YFSETQ. The CDR3 loop spans 14 amino acids. V was clipped by 8 bases and J by 6 bases, with 20 bases between them.

The rearrangement links TRBV19 to TRBJ2-5; 8 nucleotides line up with TRBD2. The CDR3 runs 15 residues. The J segment lost 1 base and the V segment lost 1 base, leaving 2 bases of the junction unmatched. CDR1 and CDR2 (germline): LNHDA, SQIVND (reference sequence). The CDR3 region is CASSIGGGPQETQYF. The CDR3 nucleotides are TGTGCCAGTAGTATAGGCGGGGGGCCCCAAGAGACCCAGTACTTC.

The rearrangement joins TRBV2 to TRBJ1-1; tentatively, D is TRBD1 (6 bases). CDR1 is SNHLY, CDR2 FYNNEI, per germline. Trimming removed 2 bases from V and 4 bases from J, with 14 bases in between. This CDR3 is 15 amino acids long. Written as DNA, the CDR3 is TGTGCCAGCAGTGAACGGCGGGGGGCGCCCACTGAAGCTTTCTTT. Amino acid sequence: CASSERRGAPTEAFF.

The genes are TRBV27 and TRBJ2-3, with D perhaps TRBD2 (6 bases). CDR1 and CDR2 from the germline V gene are MNHEY and SMNVEV (reference sequence). V was clipped by 4 bases and J by 0 bases, with 14 bases between them. The CDR3 runs 16 residues. CDR3 in DNA: TGTGCCAGCAGTTCCCTAGCGTCGTCTAGCACAGATACGCAGTATTTT. Its protein is CASSSLASSSTDTQYF.